This T cell receptor beta chain was obtained from a study of shared clonotypes between healthy human individuals. TCRdb keeps only in-frame clones here, not all; method: immunoSEQ multiplex PCR. The sample has 2.5 million or so clones, around nine tenths seen once. Sequencing used naive CD4+ T cells sorted from blood. Subset specified: CD45RA+ positively selected. This receptor was obtained from a man between 18 and 35 years old in good health.

This chain's CDR3 is CASSMDRASGNTIYF. CDR3 nucleotide sequence: TGCGCCAGCAGCATGGACAGGGCCTCTGGAAACACCATATATTTT. The chain combines TRBV5-1 with TRBJ1-3; 8 positions match TRBD1. Germline V CDR1 and CDR2: SGHRS, YFSETQ. The CDR3 runs to 15 residues. V shed 4 bases, J shed 0 bases, and the junction held 3 bases outside the gene matches.